The 7 T cell receptor beta chains given below trace back to one sample, sequenced in a study of cytomegalovirus exposure and HLA in healthy donors. PCR primers comprised 60 Vbeta and 13 Jbeta primers. Measured with immunoSEQ multiplex PCR; TCRdb has only the in-frame clones, and not every one. The sample comprises 130,000 to 150,000 clones, 80% of which are singletons, and 5.1% rests with the top ten. Material for sequencing was PBMCs. These receptors originate from a male donor in good health and CMV-seronegative.

The rearrangement joins TRBV2 to TRBJ1-2, with TRBD1 matching 7 bases. The CDR3 totals 13 residues. Trimming removed 8 bases from V and 3 bases from J; junction bases left unmatched: 6. CDR1 SNHLY and CDR2 FYNNEI come from the germline V gene. The CDR3 here is CASRDSIYYGYTF. CDR3 bases: TGTGCCAGCCGGGACAGTATTTACTATGGCTACACCTTC.

This chain joins TRBV5-4 and TRBJ1-2; the match to TRBD1 covers 9 bases. With V trimmed by 4 bases and J by 6 bases, 10 bases remained unmatched. The germline V gene has CDR1 SGHNT and CDR2 YYREEE (reference sequence). The CDR3 length is 15 residues. Written as DNA, the CDR3 is TGTGCCAGCAGCCCTTACCTAACAGGGGGCAATGGCTACACCTTC. Its protein is CASSPYLTGGNGYTF.

The V gene is TRBV4-1, the J gene TRBJ1-6; TRBD1 agrees at 7 bases. Germline V CDR1 and CDR2: MGHRA, YSYEKL. CDR3 length: 14 amino acids. V was clipped by 3 bases and J by 11 bases; unmatched bases: 7. The CDR3 sequence is CASSHIKQGTPLHF. In DNA, the CDR3 is TGCGCCAGCAGCCACATCAAACAGGGGACACCCCTCCACTTT.

The chain joins TRBV5-1 to TRBJ2-7; 9 bases align to TRBD1. CDR3 length equals 15 residues. Germline loops: CDR1 SGHRS, CDR2 YFSETQ. Trimming removed 3 bases from V and 2 bases from J; junction bases left unmatched: 6. In DNA form, the CDR3 reads TGCGCCAGCAGCTGGGGCCGGGACAGGGCCTACGAGCAGTACTTC. This encodes CASSWGRDRAYEQYF.

The chain has TRBV7-2 and TRBJ2-7, with D possibly matching TRBD2 (5 bases). Per germline, CDR1 SGHTA and CDR2 FQGNSA. V lost 0 bases and J lost 0, with 6 bases in between. This CDR3 is 14 amino acids long. CDR3 bases: TGTGCCAGCAGCTTAGCAGGGAGCTCCTACGAGCAGTACTTC. Translation gives CASSLAGSSYEQYF.

This clone was counted once. V usage is TRBV5-4 and J usage is TRBJ2-5; 9 nucleotides line up with TRBD2. V was clipped by 2 bases and J by 3 bases; unmatched bases: 5. Germline CDR1 SGHNT, CDR2 YYREEE (reference sequence). The CDR3 length is 15 residues. This chain's CDR3 is CASSFVAGGKETQYF. Here the CDR3 DNA reads TGTGCCAGCAGCTTTGTCGCGGGGGGGAAAGAGACCCAGTACTTC.

The V gene is TRBV5-4, the J gene TRBJ2-1, with a weak D call TRBD1 (6 bases). The CDR3 covers 14 residues. Trimming stripped 0 bases from V and 7 bases from J, with 11 bases between. Germline V gene sequence: CDR1 SGHNT, CDR2 YYREEE (reference sequence). CDR3 nucleotides: TGTGCCAGCAGCTTGGGAACAGGGAAGAATGAGCAGTTCTTC. Its translation: CASSLGTGKNEQFF.